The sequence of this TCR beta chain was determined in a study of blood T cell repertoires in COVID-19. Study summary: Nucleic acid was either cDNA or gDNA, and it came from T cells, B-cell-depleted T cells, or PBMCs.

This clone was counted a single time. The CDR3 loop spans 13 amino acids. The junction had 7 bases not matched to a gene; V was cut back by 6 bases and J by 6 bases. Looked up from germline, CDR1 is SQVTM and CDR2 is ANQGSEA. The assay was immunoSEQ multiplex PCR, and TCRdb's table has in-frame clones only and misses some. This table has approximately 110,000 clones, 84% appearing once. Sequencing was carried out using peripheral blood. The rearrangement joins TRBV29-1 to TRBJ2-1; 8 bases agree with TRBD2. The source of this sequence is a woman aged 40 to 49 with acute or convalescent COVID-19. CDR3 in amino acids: CSVTSGDFNEQFF. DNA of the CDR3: TGCAGCGTCACTAGCGGTGATTTCAATGAGCAGTTCTTC.